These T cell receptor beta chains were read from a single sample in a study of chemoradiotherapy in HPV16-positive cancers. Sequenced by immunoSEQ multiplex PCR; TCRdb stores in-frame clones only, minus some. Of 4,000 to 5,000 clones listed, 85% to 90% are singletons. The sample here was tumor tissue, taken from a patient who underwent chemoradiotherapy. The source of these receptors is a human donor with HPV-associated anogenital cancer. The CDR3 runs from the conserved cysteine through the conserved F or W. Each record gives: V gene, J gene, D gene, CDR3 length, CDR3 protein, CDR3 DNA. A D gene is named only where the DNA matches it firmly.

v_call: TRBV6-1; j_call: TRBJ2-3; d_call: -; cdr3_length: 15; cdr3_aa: CASSEALHGTDTQYF; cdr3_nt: TGTGCCAGCAGTGAAGCGCTTCACGGTACAGATACGCAGTATTTT
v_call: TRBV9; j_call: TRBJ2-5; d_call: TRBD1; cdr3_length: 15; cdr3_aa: CASSVGDRGSETQYF; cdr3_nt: TGTGCCAGCAGCGTAGGGGACAGGGGTTCGGAGACCCAGTACTTC
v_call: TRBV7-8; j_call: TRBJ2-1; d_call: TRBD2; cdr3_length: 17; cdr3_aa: CASSFPPAAGGDNEQFF; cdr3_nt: TGTGCCAGCAGCTTCCCCCCCGCCGCGGGGGGCGACAATGAGCAGTTCTTC
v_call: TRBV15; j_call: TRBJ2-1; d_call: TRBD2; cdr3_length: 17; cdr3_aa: CATSRDSGGLGRNEQFF; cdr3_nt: TGTGCCACCAGCAGAGATTCGGGGGGATTAGGTCGGAATGAGCAGTTCTTC
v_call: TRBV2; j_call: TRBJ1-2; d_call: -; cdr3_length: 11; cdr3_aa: CAIPTPYGYTF; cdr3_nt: TGTGCCATCCCGACTCCTTATGGCTACACCTTC
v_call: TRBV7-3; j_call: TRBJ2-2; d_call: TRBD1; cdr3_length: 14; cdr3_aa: CASSFGTGAGELFF; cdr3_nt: TGTGCCAGCAGCTTCGGGACAGGGGCCGGGGAGCTGTTTTTT
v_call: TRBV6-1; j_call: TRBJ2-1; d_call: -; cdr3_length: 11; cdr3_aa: CASRGNVEQFF; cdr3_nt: TGTGCCAGCAGGGGCAATGTTGAGCAGTTCTTC
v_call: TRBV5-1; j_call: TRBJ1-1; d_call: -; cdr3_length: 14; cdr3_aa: CASSPLGGGTEAFF; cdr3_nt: TGCGCCAGCAGCCCCCTTGGGGGCGGCACTGAAGCTTTCTTT
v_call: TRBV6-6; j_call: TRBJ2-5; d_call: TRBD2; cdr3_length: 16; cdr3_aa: CASSYSSGGAGETQYF; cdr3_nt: TGTGCCAGCAGTTACTCTAGCGGGGGGGCCGGGGAGACCCAGTACTTC
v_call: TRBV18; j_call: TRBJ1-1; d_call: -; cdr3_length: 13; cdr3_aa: CASSPQGGTEAFF; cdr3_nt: TGTGCCAGCTCACCGCAAGGAGGCACTGAAGCTTTCTTT